A single sample gave rise to the 5 T cell receptor beta chains below, sequenced in a study of cytomegalovirus exposure and HLA in healthy donors. 13 Jbeta primers and 60 Vbeta primers were used for the PCR. Repertoires were generated with immunoSEQ multiplex PCR, while TCRdb's copy carries only in-frame clones and drops some. The sample has over 55,000 clones, around 84% seen once; the top ten hold around 5.9%. Sample: PBMCs. The receptor source for this set is a male donor in good health and CMV-seronegative.

The chain links TRBV5-1 to TRBJ2-3; TRBD1 agrees at 9 bases. The germline CDR1 and CDR2 sequences are SGHRS and YFSETQ. This CDR3 spans 15 amino acids. Unmatched junction bases numbered 0, after V lost 0 bases and J lost 1 base. The CDR3 DNA follows: TGCGCCAGCAGCTTGGACAGGGGGCGCACAGATACGCAGTATTTT. As protein: CASSLDRGRTDTQYF. Full variable domain (remainder filled in from reference TRBV5-1 and TRBJ2-3): KAGVTQTPRYLIKTRGQQVTLSCSPISGHRSVSWYQQTPGQGLQFLFEYFSETQRNKGNFPGRFSGRQFSNSRSEMNVSTLELGDSALYLCASSLDRGRTDTQYFGPGTRLTVL.

This clone was detected only once. V and J are TRBV4-3 and TRBJ2-2; D perhaps matches TRBD2 (5 bases). Germline V gene lookup returns CDR1 LGHNA and CDR2 YSLEER. V was cut by 0 bases and J by 4 bases, with 9 bases left in between. CDR3 size: 15 residues. CDR3 loop: CASSQERGATGELFF. CDR3 coding DNA: TGCGCCAGCAGCCAAGAACGGGGAGCCACCGGGGAGCTGTTTTTT.

This chain uses TRBV19 with TRBJ1-1, with a tentative D call TRBD1 (5 bases). With 0 bases removed from V and 5 bases from J, the gap between germline ends came to 10 bases. The CDR3 loop spans 14 amino acids. In germline, CDR1 is LNHDA, CDR2 SQIVND (reference sequence). The CDR3 region has the DNA TGTGCCAGTAGTATAGACAGGGTAGTGACTGAAGCTTTCTTT. It is translated as CASSIDRVVTEAFF.

The rearrangement links TRBV4-3 to TRBJ2-5; D perhaps matches TRBD2 (5 bases). Trimming stripped 0 bases from V and 7 bases from J, with 15 bases between. CDR3 length: 15 residues. Germline assignment: CDR1 LGHNA and CDR2 YSLEER. The CDR3 region is CASSQDLFEGATQYF. The CDR3 bases are TGCGCCAGCAGCCAAGATCTTTTCGAGGGTGCGACCCAGTACTTC.

The chain employs TRBV7-7 and TRBJ1-4; 9 bases fit TRBD1. The germline CDR1 and CDR2 sequences are SSHAT and FNYEAQ (reference sequence). The CDR3 is 13 residues long. J lost 7 bases, V lost 4 bases, and 1 base had no gene match. In DNA form, the CDR3 reads TGTGCCAGCAGCTCGGACAGGGGTGAAAAACTGTTTTTT. As protein: CASSSDRGEKLFF.